The 21 T cell receptor beta chains below all came from one sample that was sequenced in a study of cytomegalovirus exposure and HLA in healthy donors. Researchers ran the PCR with 60 Vbeta and 13 Jbeta primers. The assay was immunoSEQ multiplex PCR, and TCRdb's table has in-frame clones only and misses some. The sample has 100,000 or so clones, over 80% seen once. Sequencing was done on a sample of PBMCs. Receptors originate from a man aged 18 to 29 in good health and CMV-seronegative.

The chain combines TRBV10-2 with TRBJ2-5, with 7 positions matching TRBD2. The germline V gene encodes CDR1 WSHSY and CDR2 SAAADI. V shed 6 bases, J shed 4 bases, and the junction held 8 bases outside the gene matches. This CDR3 spans 14 amino acids. The CDR3 spells CASRGWEGSETQYF. Here the CDR3 DNA reads TGCGCCAGCAGGGGCTGGGAGGGCTCAGAGACCCAGTACTTC.

The chain employs TRBV6-6 and TRBJ2-7, with D unclear. Looked up from germline, CDR1 is MNHNY and CDR2 is SVGAGI (reference sequence). With 1 base removed from V and 4 bases from J, the gap between germline ends came to 8 bases. The CDR3 totals 13 residues. CDR3 nucleotide sequence: TGTGCCAGCAGTTACTATTCCGGGTACGAGCAGTACTTC. Protein sequence: CASSYYSGYEQYF.

This clone came up once. This rearrangement joins TRBV10-3 to TRBJ2-1; tentatively, D is TRBD1 (5 bases). The CDR3 is made up of 15 amino acids. V shed 3 bases and J shed 7 bases, with 16 bases lying between them. CDR1 ENHRY and CDR2 SYGVKD come from the germline V gene. The CDR3 loop reads CAISDLSQGRNEQFF. DNA of the CDR3: TGTGCCATCAGTGACCTTAGTCAGGGAAGGAATGAGCAGTTCTTC.

The sample holds one count of this clone. V usage is TRBV28 and J usage is TRBJ2-7; 7 nucleotides match TRBD1. The CDR3 has 14 residues. J lost 3 bases, V lost 5 bases, and 7 bases had no gene match. Per germline, CDR1 MDHEN and CDR2 SYDVKM. CDR3 sequence: CASSAGTAYYEQYF. The CDR3 DNA reads TGTGCCAGCAGTGCCGGGACAGCATACTACGAGCAGTACTTC.

The chain carries TRBV11-1 and TRBJ2-1; D perhaps matches TRBD1 (6 bases). Trimming pared 11 bases from V and 2 bases from J, leaving 13 bases between. The CDR3 covers 13 residues. Germline loops: CDR1 SGHAT, CDR2 FQDESV (reference sequence). The CDR3 sequence is CASKGEAYNEQFF. CDR3 coding DNA: TGTGCCTCAAAGGGGGAAGCCTACAATGAGCAGTTCTTC.

The V gene is TRBV13, the J gene TRBJ1-6; TRBD1 aligns across 7 bases. In germline, CDR1 is PRHDT, CDR2 FYEKMQ (reference sequence). There are 15 residues in the CDR3. Trimming at V came to 5 bases and at J to 2 bases, leaving 3 bases not matched to a gene. In nucleotides, the CDR3 is TGTGCCAGCAGCCCGGGGACAGCCTATAATTCACCCCTCCACTTT. This sequence encodes CASSPGTAYNSPLHF.

The V gene is TRBV10-2, the J gene TRBJ2-6; unclear D gene. The V gene lost 2 bases and the J gene lost 0 bases, with 14 bases spanning the gap. This CDR3 has 18 residues. CDR1 WSHSY and CDR2 SAAADI come from the germline V gene. The CDR3 nucleotides read TGCGCCAGCAGTGAGGCACGACAAACATTCTCTGGGGCCAACGTCCTGACTTTC. Amino acids: CASSEARQTFSGANVLTF.

This clone was observed a single time. The chain carries TRBV13 and TRBJ2-2, with TRBD1 matching 11 bases. Trimming removed 4 bases from V and 6 bases from J; junction bases left unmatched: 4. CDR1 PRHDT and CDR2 FYEKMQ come from the germline V gene (reference sequence). The CDR3 has 15 residues. CDR3 region: CASSSGQGGAGELFF. In DNA form, the CDR3 reads TGTGCCAGCAGCTCGGGACAGGGGGGAGCCGGGGAGCTGTTTTTT.

This clone was recorded a few times. The chain has TRBV5-6 and TRBJ1-5; a possible D gene is TRBD1 (5 bases). V lost 2 bases, J lost 6 bases, and 9 bases lay in between. CDR3 length: 13 amino acids. The germline V gene has CDR1 SGHDT and CDR2 YYEEEE. CDR3 coding DNA: TGTGCCAGCAGCTTAGGGGAGGCTCAGCCCCAGCATTTT. Its protein is CASSLGEAQPQHF.

The chain couples TRBV4-3 to TRBJ2-7; D is possibly TRBD2 (5 bases). CDR1 and CDR2 from the germline V gene are LGHNA and YSLEER. Trimming removed 0 bases at V and 0 bases at J, with 15 bases between. There are 17 residues in the CDR3. CDR3 region: CASSQDRLAASSYEQYF. CDR3 coding DNA: TGCGCCAGCAGCCAAGATCGGCTAGCTGCGAGCTCCTACGAGCAGTACTTC.

The chain is built from TRBV7-8 and TRBJ2-3; TRBD2 matches at 11 bases. CDR1 is SGHVS, CDR2 FQNEAQ, per germline. The V and J ends lost 5 bases and 7 bases, in that order; junction bases with no gene match: 17. The CDR3 totals 18 residues. CDR3 residues: CASSPPRRLAGGGYTQYF. For the CDR3, the DNA is TGTGCCAGCAGCCCTCCACGTCGGCTAGCGGGAGGAGGGTATACGCAGTATTTT.

In this sample, this clone turned up a few times. V gene TRBV29-1 combines with J gene TRBJ1-2, with TRBD1 as a possible D gene (6 bases). With 5 bases removed from V and 1 base from J, the gap between germline ends came to 20 bases. The CDR3 totals 16 residues. Germline loops: CDR1 SQVTM, CDR2 ANQGSEA. In nucleotides, the CDR3 is TGCAGCGTTTCCTCCGGGACACTGGGTGGTAACTATGGCTACACCTTC. It is translated as CSVSSGTLGGNYGYTF.

This clone was counted once. The chain is built from TRBV10-1 and TRBJ2-1, with 11 bases fitting TRBD2. CDR3 length: 17 residues. V was clipped by 4 bases and J by 5 bases; unmatched bases: 10. Germline CDR1 WNHNN, CDR2 SYGVQD (reference sequence). The CDR3 nucleotides read TGCGCCAGCAGTGTCGATTTAGCGGGAGGGCCCGACAATGAGCAGTTCTTC. It encodes CASSVDLAGGPDNEQFF.

The chain carries TRBV16 and TRBJ1-1, with D unclear. The V end was cut by 0 bases, the J end by 0 bases, with 8 bases between. The CDR3 runs to 15 residues. Germline V gene data show CDR1 as KGHSY and CDR2 as FQNENV. The CDR3: CASSQSKQLNTEAFF. Here the CDR3 DNA reads TGTGCCAGCAGCCAATCGAAACAGTTGAACACTGAAGCTTTCTTT.

The chain's CDR3 is CASSQAGTEGNQPQHF. The DNA of the CDR3 is TGTGCCAGCAGCCAAGCCGGGACAGAGGGCAATCAGCCCCAGCATTTT. V gene TRBV4-2 combines with J gene TRBJ1-5, with 7 positions matching TRBD1. Looked up from germline, CDR1 is LGHNA and CDR2 is YNFKEQ. This CDR3 region has 16 residues. Trimming at V came to 1 base and at J to 2 bases, leaving 5 bases not matched to a gene.

This sequence joins TRBV5-6 and TRBJ2-3, with TRBD1 identical over 7 bases. Germline CDR1 reads SGHDT; CDR2 reads YYEEEE. This CDR3 has 16 amino acids. Trimming cost V 4 bases and J 1 base; bases outside gene matches: 9. CDR3: CASSPERQGGTDTQYF. The CDR3 coding sequence is TGTGCCAGCAGCCCAGAACGACAGGGAGGCACAGATACGCAGTATTTT.

V usage is TRBV28 and J usage is TRBJ2-2; a possible D gene is TRBD1 (6 bases). This CDR3 has 13 amino acids. V was trimmed by 6 bases and J by 9 bases, leaving 14 bases between them. CDR1 is MDHEN, CDR2 SYDVKM, per germline. The CDR3 nucleotides read TGTGCCAGCAGGGACAGCGAACACCGGGAGCTGTTTTTT. Translation gives CASRDSEHRELFF.

V and J are TRBV2 and TRBJ2-7; TRBD1 is a possible D gene (6 bases). This CDR3 has 13 amino acids. Germline loops: CDR1 SNHLY, CDR2 FYNNEI. The V end was cut by 6 bases, the J end by 0 bases, with 9 bases between. The chain's CDR3 is CASRETGSYEQYF. For the CDR3, the DNA is TGTGCCAGCAGAGAGACAGGCTCCTACGAGCAGTACTTC.

V gene TRBV30 combines with J gene TRBJ1-1; 10 bases fit TRBD1. The germline V gene encodes CDR1 GTSNPN and CDR2 SVGIG (reference sequence). After removal of 6 bases from V and 5 bases from J, the junction contained 6 bases not matched to a gene. The CDR3 is 13 amino acids. The CDR3 region has the DNA TGTGCCTGTGAACCGGGACAGGGGACTGAAGCTTTCTTT. This translates into CACEPGQGTEAFF.

V gene TRBV7-3 combines with J gene TRBJ2-1; the match to TRBD2 covers 8 bases. The J segment lost 4 bases and the V segment lost 5 bases, leaving 7 bases of the junction unmatched. The CDR3 has 15 amino acids. Germline V gives CDR1 SGHTA, CDR2 FQGTGA. The CDR3 DNA reads as TGTGCCAGCAGCGCAACTAGCGGAATATACAATGAGCAGTTCTTC. As protein: CASSATSGIYNEQFF.

The chain is built from TRBV7-6 and TRBJ2-2; 9 nucleotides align to TRBD1. This CDR3 contains 19 residues. V dropped 5 bases and J dropped 4; count of bases not matched to a gene: 17. Germline CDR1 SGHVS, CDR2 FNYEAQ. In DNA, the CDR3 is TGTGCCAGCAGCCCCTATCTTACAGGGGGCGAATATTCCACCGGGGAGCTGTTTTTT. It translates to CASSPYLTGGEYSTGELFF. The whole variable domain, remainder taken from reference TRBV7-6 and TRBJ2-2, is GAGVSQSPRYKVTKRGQDVALRCDPISGHVSLYWYRQALGQGPEFLTYFNYEAQQDKSGLPNDRFSAERPEGSISTLTIQRTEQRDSAMYRCASSPYLTGGEYSTGELFFGEGSRLTVL.